The T cell receptor beta chain described here comes from a study of T cells in Graves' hyperthyroidism and ophthalmopathy. Overall study context: The authors collected peripheral blood at initial diagnosis, before any treatment.

CDR3 length: 14 residues. The V end was cut by 3 bases, the J end by 5 bases, with 14 bases between. The V gene's germline CDR1 is LGHNA and CDR2 YNFKEQ. The investigators amplified TCR beta CDR3 regions from RNA transcripts. The TCR CDR3 first-round RT-PCR relied on the HTBI primer set. Each CDR3 protein gets one entry after TCRdb re-called the multiplex PCR reads with MiXCR. The repertoire holds 300,000 to 350,000 distinct CDR3 sequences, with under 25% as singletons. Of note for this clonotype: Its target is unknown.

General study points: Ophthalmopathy and stable hyperthyroidism were separated by a 13 V-J model. Model predictions of ophthalmopathy came a median roughly 6.7 months before onset.

Uncontrolled infections, other autoimmune diseases, pregnancy or lactation led to exclusion of patients. The sequence derives from a woman in her 50s with Graves' hyperthyroidism. The rearrangement uses TRBV4-2 and TRBJ2-7; D tentatively reads TRBD1 or TRBD2 (7 bases each). The sequenced sample consisted of blood. CDR3 sequence: CASSQAGGGNEQYF. CDR3 DNA: TGTGCCAGCAGCCAGGCAGGGGGGGGGAACGAGCAGTACTTC.